A selection of T cell receptor beta chains follows, all from one sample in a study of cytomegalovirus exposure and HLA in healthy donors. Measured with immunoSEQ multiplex PCR; TCRdb has only the in-frame clones, and not every one. The sample shows 150,000 to 200,000 clones, about three quarters of them seen only once. The source material was PBMCs. The receptors here all came from a woman between 40 and 55 years old in good health and CMV-seronegative. Both conserved end residues are part of each CDR3. A D gene is named only where the DNA matches it firmly. For some rows the clone size is stated as once, few or many, or as a class when expanded; others skip it.

>.|TRBD2|TRBJ2-7|TRBV27
TGTGCCAGCAGGCTAGCGGATTCCTACGAGCAGTACTTC
CASRLADSYEQYF
>.|.|TRBJ1-2|TRBV30
TGTGCCTGGAGTGCGACGACAAGTGTGCATGGCTACACCTTC
CAWSATTSVHGYTF
>.|.|TRBJ1-4|TRBV30
TGTGCCTGGACAGGGAACACTAATGAAAAACTGTTTTTT
CAWTGNTNEKLFF
>.|.|TRBJ1-1|TRBV10-3
TGTGCCATCAGTGACACGATGAGCACTGAAGCTTTCTTT
CAISDTMSTEAFF
>few|TRBD1|TRBJ1-4|TRBV4-1
TGCGCCAGCAGCCCCACAGGGACAGGGGGGGAAAAACTGTTTTTT
CASSPTGTGGEKLFF
>.|TRBD1|TRBJ1-4|TRBV5-1
TGCGCCAGCAGCCCCCGGACAGGGGGCCTGGAAAAACTGTTTTTT
CASSPRTGGLEKLFF
>.|.|TRBJ2-3|TRBV10-3
TGTGCCATCAGACGACGGGGAAGGGGCACAGATACGCAGTATTTT
CAIRRRGRGTDTQYF
>.|.|TRBJ1-3|TRBV7-2
TGTGCCAGCAGCTTAGTTTCCTGGGGCAGCTCTGGAAACACCATATATTTT
CASSLVSWGSSGNTIYF
>.|.|TRBJ1-5|TRBV6-5
TGTGCCAGCAGGTCCGGGGGGGTCAGCAATCAGCCCCAGCATTTT
CASRSGGVSNQPQHF
>.|TRBD2|TRBJ2-2|TRBV15
TGTGCCACCTCTCGGACTAGGGAACCCCTCGAGCTGTTTTTT
CATSRTREPLELFF
>.|TRBD1|TRBJ2-2|TRBV9
TGTGCCAGCACCTGGGGGACAGAGAACACCGGGGAGCTGTTTTTT
CASTWGTENTGELFF
>.|TRBD1|TRBJ1-5|TRBV7-2
TGTGCCAGCAGCTCGGGACAGGGGGCCAATCAGCCCCAGCATTTT
CASSSGQGANQPQHF
>.|TRBD1|TRBJ2-3|TRBV6-5
TGTGCCAGCAGACGGACAGGGTTGACAGATACGCAGTATTTT
CASRRTGLTDTQYF
>.|.|TRBJ1-4|TRBV19
TGTGCCAGTAGTATCGGAGCGTTTAATGAAAAACTGTTTTTT
CASSIGAFNEKLFF
>few|.|TRBJ1-5|TRBV19
TGTGGAAGCAGCGGGGGAGGATCACCCCAGCATTTT
CGSSGGGSPQHF
>.|TRBD2|TRBJ2-1|TRBV11-2
TGTGCCAGCAGATACCCGGGACTAGGGACGTTCTTC
CASRYPGLGTFF
>.|.|TRBJ1-5|TRBV18
TGTGCCAGCTCACCACCGGGAGGGGCCGGCAATCAGCCCCAGCATTTT
CASSPPGGAGNQPQHF
>.|TRBD2|TRBJ2-2|TRBV7-9
TGTGCCAGCAGCTTAGGAGGGACTAGCGGGAGAACCGGGGAGCTGTTTTTT
CASSLGGTSGRTGELFF
>.|.|TRBJ1-2|TRBV19
TGTGCCAGTAGTCCATCCCAGGTACAGAGGGAAAGCAATGGCTACACCTTC
CASSPSQVQRESNGYTF
>.|TRBD2|TRBJ2-3|TRBV4-1
TGCGCCAGCAGCCCACCGTCTAGCGGGAGAGGGGATACGCAGTATTTT
CASSPPSSGRGDTQYF
>.|.|TRBJ1-1|TRBV19
TGTGCCAGTAGTCTAGGACAGACAAACACTGAAGCTTTCTTT
CASSLGQTNTEAFF
>.|TRBD1|TRBJ1-6|TRBV5-4
TGTGCCAGCAGCTTGCCAGGGGGAAGGAATTCACCCCTCCACTTT
CASSLPGGRNSPLHF
>few|.|TRBJ2-3|TRBV6-1
TGTGCCAGCAGTGAAGGGGCTAGCGTCATCACTAGCACAGATACGCAGTATTTT
CASSEGASVITSTDTQYF
>.|.|TRBJ2-1|TRBV19
TGTGCCAGTAGTACCCCGCGTAGGCGGGGGCTTGGTGAGCAGTTCTTC
CASSTPRRRGLGEQFF